This T cell receptor beta chain emerged from a study of T-cell reconstitution after alpha-beta-depleted transplantation in children. Construction of the TCRbeta library involved unique molecular identifiers. TCRdb independently ran MiXCR on the PCR reads; one entry per CDR3 protein. This sample has a few hundred thousand distinct CDR3 sequences, with around 12% found just once. This clonotype came up a few times. V lost 7 bases and J 1 base, leaving 14 bases between the germline ends. Per the germline V gene, CDR1 is SNHLY and CDR2 is FYNNEI. The CDR3 has 14 amino acids. This clonotype originated in a human donor who donated a stem cell graft to a child with combined immunodeficiency. V gene TRBV2 combines with J gene TRBJ2-7; a possible D gene is TRBD2 (6 bases). This material consisted of PBMCs from the stem cell graft donor, taken from the stem cell graft. The CDR3, as DNA: TGTGCCAGCACATTGGTTGGGGGGTCCTACGAGCAGTACTTC. Protein sequence: CASTLVGGSYEQYF.